The text below deals with one TCR beta chain. Its antigen is undetermined. The source of the sample is a study of cytomegalovirus exposure and HLA in healthy donors. Regarding the study as a whole: When analyzed later, a missense DCLRE1C variant was found to be linked to TCR beta V- and J-gene trimming.

The PCR was carried out with 60 Vbeta primers and 13 Jbeta primers. Data came from immunoSEQ multiplex PCR; TCRdb stores just in-frame clones and leaves some out. The table shows roughly 150,000 clones, with 68% occurring only once. This receptor was taken from a man between 25 and 39 years old in good health and CMV-seropositive. Specimen: PBMCs.

Here the CDR3 reads CASSTPGHLNTGELFF. The DNA of the CDR3 is TGCGCCAGCAGCACGCCGGGACATTTGAACACCGGGGAGCTGTTTTTT. The J gene is TRBJ2-2, the V gene TRBV5-1; D perhaps matches TRBD1 (6 bases). Germline loops: CDR1 SGHRS, CDR2 YFSETQ. The CDR3 covers 16 residues. V was shortened by 4 bases and J by 1 base, with 14 bases between the two germline ends. Supplemented by reference TRBV5-1 and TRBJ2-2, the full variable domain reads KAGVTQTPRYLIKTRGQQVTLSCSPISGHRSVSWYQQTPGQGLQFLFEYFSETQRNKGNFPGRFSGRQFSNSRSEMNVSTLELGDSALYLCASSTPGHLNTGELFFGEGSRLTVL.